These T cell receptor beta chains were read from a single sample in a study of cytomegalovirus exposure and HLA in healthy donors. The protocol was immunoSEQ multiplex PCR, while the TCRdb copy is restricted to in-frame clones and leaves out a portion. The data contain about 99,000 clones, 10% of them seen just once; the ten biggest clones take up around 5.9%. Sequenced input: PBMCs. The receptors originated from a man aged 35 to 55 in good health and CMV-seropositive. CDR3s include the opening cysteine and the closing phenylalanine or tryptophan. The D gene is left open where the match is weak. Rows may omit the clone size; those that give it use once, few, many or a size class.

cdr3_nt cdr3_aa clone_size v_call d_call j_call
TGTGCCAGCAGTGAAGTTGCTCACTCGATGAACACTGAAGCTTTCTTT CASSEVAHSMNTEAFF NA TRBV6-1 NA TRBJ1-1
TGTGCCATCTCGAGTTCGGGGAGCGGGATTACCTCTGAGCAGTTCTTC CAISSSGSGITSEQFF NA TRBV10-3 TRBD2 TRBJ2-1
TGTGCCACAGCCGAGTCAGGGGGTTATGAAAAACTGTTTTTT CATAESGGYEKLFF NA TRBV28 TRBD1 TRBJ1-4
TGTGCCAGCAGCACGACTAGCGCGGGCCAAGAGACCCAGTACTTC CASSTTSAGQETQYF NA TRBV28 TRBD2 TRBJ2-5
TGTGCCAGCAGTGACTCCGGACAGCCGGGACCTATATACGAGCAGTACTTC CASSDSGQPGPIYEQYF few TRBV6-4 NA TRBJ2-7
TGTGCCAGCAGTTTTCAGGCTAGCGGCTCCTACGAGCAGTACTTC CASSFQASGSYEQYF NA TRBV28 TRBD2 TRBJ2-7
TGTGCCAGCAGCCTATCCTGGGAGGAGACCCAGTACTTC CASSLSWEETQYF NA TRBV6-5 NA TRBJ2-5
TGTGCCAGCAGTTACGGGACAGGGGACCAGCCCCAGCATTTT CASSYGTGDQPQHF few TRBV6-5 TRBD1 TRBJ1-5
TGTGCCAGCAGCGTAGGTATTACTAGCGGGTACAATGAGCAGTTCTTC CASSVGITSGYNEQFF NA TRBV9 TRBD2 TRBJ2-1
TGTGCCAGCAGTACCGGGACAGGGGCTATGAACACTGAAGCTTTCTTT CASSTGTGAMNTEAFF few TRBV25-1 TRBD1 TRBJ1-1
TGTGCCAGCAGAAGAGACAGGGGGCTCTCTGGGGCCAACGTCCTGACTTTC CASRRDRGLSGANVLTF few TRBV7-9 TRBD1 TRBJ2-6
TGCGCCAGCAGCTTGGCCGGGGGGGACACCGGGGAGCTGTTTTTT CASSLAGGDTGELFF few TRBV5-1 TRBD2 TRBJ2-2
TGTGCCAGCAGTGAAGTGGGGACAGGGGCCAACGTCCTGACTTTC CASSEVGTGANVLTF NA TRBV6-1 NA TRBJ2-6
TGTGCCAGCAGTGGAGCGGTGGTAGGAGGCACTGAAGCTTTCTTT CASSGAVVGGTEAFF NA TRBV27 NA TRBJ1-1
TGTGCCACCCAAAGGGGAAACTATGACTACACCTTC CATQRGNYDYTF NA TRBV19 NA TRBJ1-2
TGTGCCATCAGGAGACTAGCGGGTGACACCGGGGAGCTGTTTTTT CAIRRLAGDTGELFF NA TRBV10-3 TRBD2 TRBJ2-2
TGCGCCAGCAGCCCGGAGAACCAAGAGACCCAGTACTTC CASSPENQETQYF few TRBV5-1 NA TRBJ2-5
TGTGCGGTTCGGGGAGTTTTCTCTGGGGCCAACGTCCTGACTTTC CAVRGVFSGANVLTF NA TRBV27 NA TRBJ2-6
TGTGCCAGCAGCTTAGAGGGCCCGGGGAATGGCTACACCTTC CASSLEGPGNGYTF NA TRBV7-9 NA TRBJ1-2
TGTGCCGTGGGACTAGCGGGAGGATACACCGGGGAGCTGTTTTTT CAVGLAGGYTGELFF few TRBV6-1 TRBD2 TRBJ2-2
TGTGCCAGCAGTCCAGGGGTCTTTTCCTACGAGCAGTACTTC CASSPGVFSYEQYF NA TRBV6-5 NA TRBJ2-7
TGTGCCAGTAGTATCAGGGTGGGGTACAATGAGCAGTTCTTC CASSIRVGYNEQFF NA TRBV19 NA TRBJ2-1
TGTGCCAGCAGCGATTATCAAGCGGGAGGGCCTAGGAGTGAGCAGTTCTTC CASSDYQAGGPRSEQFF few TRBV9 TRBD2 TRBJ2-1
TGTGCCAGCAGTTCGGCTAGCGGGTTGAACGAGCAGTACTTC CASSSASGLNEQYF NA TRBV28 TRBD2 TRBJ2-7
TGTGCCAGCAGGGTTACAGGGAATTCACCCCTCCACTTT CASRVTGNSPLHF NA TRBV6-1 NA TRBJ1-6
TGTGCCAGCAGTAAGGGACAGGGGAAAGGGTACGAGCAGTACTTC CASSKGQGKGYEQYF NA TRBV6-5 TRBD1 TRBJ2-7
TGCGCCAGCAGCCAAGGGGACAGGCAAGAGACCCAGTACTTC CASSQGDRQETQYF NA TRBV4-3 TRBD1 TRBJ2-5